Sequencing of this T cell receptor (beta chain) was carried out in a study of Graves' ophthalmopathy and Graves' hyperthyroidism. Study-wide findings and caveats: Blood also held most thyroid clonotypes expanded above 0.001 frequency. The model's ophthalmopathy progression predictions had around 64% sensitivity and 72.22% specificity.

Per germline, CDR1 DFQATT and CDR2 SNEGSKA (reference sequence). The CDR3 sequence is 14 residues long. After removal of 0 bases from V and 7 bases from J, the junction contained 7 bases not matched to a gene. From RNA, the CDR3 regions of TCR beta chains were amplified and sequenced. HTBI primers were employed in first-round RT-PCR, then a second-round multiplex PCR followed. TCRdb reprocessed the multiplex PCR reads via MiXCR and lists one record per CDR3 protein. The sample lists 560,000 or so distinct CDR3 sequences; under 45% were seen once. This clonotype was counted ten times or more. Its antigen is as yet unknown.

This TCR came from an adult man with Graves' hyperthyroidism. V and J are TRBV20-1 and TRBJ1-2; TRBD1 agrees at 8 bases. The specimen sequenced was peripheral blood or thyroid tissue (not recorded which). The CDR3 loop is CSARDGVTGGGYTF. The CDR3 DNA reads TGCAGTGCTAGAGATGGTGTAACAGGGGGTGGCTACACCTTC.